Listed below are T cell receptor beta chains from one sample, sequenced in a study of beta chain features in type 1 diabetes. Repertoires were generated with immunoSEQ multiplex PCR, while TCRdb's copy carries only in-frame clones and drops some. Of a few hundred thousand clones in the sample, approximately 11% were seen once. Sequencing input: central memory CD4+ T cells from blood. Receptor source: a man between 18 and 29 years old in good health. The CDR3 runs from the conserved cysteine through the conserved F or W. The order of the fields is clone size, J gene, D gene, V gene, CDR3 protein, CDR3 DNA. D genes are given only for firm matches. Not all rows give a size; the values are once, few, many and, for expanded clones, a class.

size: .
J: TRBJ1-2
D: .
V: TRBV4-1
CDR3: CASSQEGSRGSHGYTF
DNA: TGCGCCAGCAGCCAAGAAGGATCCAGGGGCTCGCACGGCTACACCTTC

size: few
J: TRBJ2-2
D: .
V: TRBV4-3
CDR3: CASSHDDSNTGELFF
DNA: TGCGCCAGCAGCCACGATGACAGTAACACCGGGGAGCTGTTTTTT

size: .
J: TRBJ2-1
D: .
V: TRBV2
CDR3: CASSDNGYNEQFF
DNA: TGTGCCAGCAGTGATAACGGCTACAATGAGCAGTTCTTC

size: few
J: TRBJ2-7
D: .
V: TRBV7-2
CDR3: CASSSAYEQYF
DNA: TGTGCCAGCAGCTCCGCCTACGAGCAGTACTTC

size: .
J: TRBJ2-2
D: .
V: TRBV7-6
CDR3: CASSSLAGELFF
DNA: TGTGCCAGCAGCTCACTAGCCGGGGAGCTGTTTTTT

size: few
J: TRBJ2-5
D: .
V: TRBV6-5
CDR3: CAVYGQETQYF
DNA: TGTGCCGTGTACGGACAAGAGACCCAGTACTTC

size: few
J: TRBJ2-3
D: TRBD2
V: TRBV11-2
CDR3: CASSSLTISGSGDTQYF
DNA: TGTGCCAGCAGCTCCCTAACTATTAGCGGGAGTGGGGATACGCAGTATTTT

size: few
J: TRBJ2-5
D: .
V: TRBV5-1
CDR3: CASNQGNDQETQYF
DNA: TGCGCCAGCAACCAGGGGAACGACCAAGAGACCCAGTACTTC

size: few
J: TRBJ2-3
D: .
V: TRBV29-1
CDR3: CSGEGRGGAGTDTQYF
DNA: TGCAGCGGTGAAGGGCGTGGGGGCGCCGGCACAGATACGCAGTATTTT

size: .
J: TRBJ2-7
D: TRBD2
V: TRBV5-1
CDR3: CASSFTSGRSYEQYF
DNA: TGCGCCAGCAGCTTTACTAGCGGTCGCTCCTACGAGCAGTACTTC

size: .
J: TRBJ2-1
D: TRBD2
V: TRBV5-4
CDR3: CASSLNSGSIRQFF
DNA: TGTGCCAGCAGCTTGAATAGCGGGAGTATCAGGCAGTTCTTC